This paragraph reports one T cell receptor (beta chain). The antigen remains unidentified. This sample is part of a study of cytomegalovirus exposure and HLA in healthy donors. Study-wide points: Previously analyzed data showed that most TCR beta V segments were productive at a frequency of about 87% or about 30%. Within the data, a cluster of highly shared sequence variants was likely a sequencing artifact.

With 3 bases removed from V and 2 bases from J, the gap between germline ends came to 11 bases. The CDR3 runs 14 residues. CDR1 is SGHDT and CDR2 is YYEEEE in the germline V gene. Both 60 Vbeta primers and 13 Jbeta primers went into the PCR. Produced via immunoSEQ multiplex PCR; TCRdb's table is partial and in-frame only. Counted here are 150,000 to 200,000 clones, about an eighth occurring once; the ten biggest clones make up about 7.8%. This clonotype was sampled from a man aged 45-65 years in good health and CMV-seropositive. The V and J genes are TRBV5-6 and TRBJ1-2, with D maybe TRBD1 (6 bases). The sample taken for sequencing was PBMCs. CDR3 region: CASSYSGTNYGYTF. The CDR3 nucleotides are TGTGCCAGCAGCTACTCCGGGACAAACTATGGCTACACCTTC.